Listed here are 28 T cell receptor beta chains from one sample, sequenced in a study of cytomegalovirus exposure and HLA in healthy donors. In the PCR, 60 Vbeta and 13 Jbeta primers were used. TCRdb's copy holds only in-frame clones and misses some; the assay was immunoSEQ multiplex PCR. The sample totals some 140,000 clones; its top ten clones hold roughly 2%. The sequencing sample was made of PBMCs. The source of these receptors is a woman in her fifties or sixties in good health and CMV-seronegative.

The chain is built from TRBV7-9 and TRBJ1-5, with a possible D match to TRBD1 (6 bases). The germline V gene encodes CDR1 SEHNR and CDR2 FQNEAQ (reference sequence). Trimming shortened V by 5 bases and J by 0 bases, and 14 bases separated the two germline ends. This CDR3 region has 16 residues. The CDR3 loop is CASSLAGADSNQPQHF. The CDR3 DNA reads TGTGCCAGCAGCCTGGCGGGGGCGGATAGCAATCAGCCCCAGCATTTT.

The genes are TRBV10-2 and TRBJ2-3, with 8 bases matching TRBD2. The germline V gene has CDR1 WSHSY and CDR2 SAAADI. The CDR3 sequence is 13 residues long. The V segment lost 7 bases and the J segment 5 bases; nucleotides outside the gene matches: 5. For the CDR3, the DNA is TGCGCCAGCACCCCCGGGGGGGGAGATACGCAGTATTTT. As protein: CASTPGGGDTQYF.

The chain employs TRBV27 and TRBJ2-7; unclear D gene. The V and J ends lost 0 bases and 1 base respectively, with 13 bases between them. CDR1 is MNHEY and CDR2 is SMNVEV in the germline V gene (reference sequence). There are 16 residues in the CDR3. The CDR3 loop reads CASSLSSRSPSYEQYF. The DNA for the CDR3 is TGTGCCAGCAGTTTATCTTCTCGGAGCCCTTCCTACGAGCAGTACTTC.

The chain has TRBV19 and TRBJ1-1; tentative D call: TRBD1 (6 bases). V gave up 3 bases and J gave up 5 bases, with 13 bases separating them. Germline V gene lookup returns CDR1 LNHDA and CDR2 SQIVND (reference sequence). The CDR3 is made up of 14 amino acids. For the CDR3, the DNA is TGTGCCAGTAGTATTTTCAGGGGCGGTACTGAAGCTTTCTTT. It is translated as CASSIFRGGTEAFF.

CDR3 residues: CASSLISEETQYF. Here the CDR3 DNA reads TGTGCCAGCAGCTTAATTAGCGAAGAGACCCAGTACTTC. The chain carries TRBV7-9 and TRBJ2-5, with D possibly matching TRBD2 (5 bases). Germline V gene lookup returns CDR1 SEHNR and CDR2 FQNEAQ (reference sequence). Trimming took off 2 bases at V and 3 bases at J, with 7 bases between the two ends. This CDR3 has 13 amino acids.

V gene TRBV4-1 combines with J gene TRBJ2-3, with TRBD1 identical over 9 bases. The V gene end was trimmed by 1 base and the J gene end by 6 bases; junction bases not matched to a gene: 8. The CDR3 covers 16 residues. CDR1 and CDR2 (germline): MGHRA, YSYEKL. CDR3 DNA sequence: TGCGCCAGCAGCCAAGCGGGACAGGGCCCTTCGGATACGCAGTATTTT. Translating it yields CASSQAGQGPSDTQYF.

The V gene is TRBV14, the J gene TRBJ1-5; D may be TRBD1 (5 bases). The CDR3 has 13 residues. The V end lost 4 bases, the J end lost 3 bases, and 7 bases lay between the germline ends. Germline CDR1 reads SGHDN; CDR2 reads FVKESK. The CDR3 DNA follows: TGTGCCAGCAGCCGGGACTTCAATCAGCCCCAGCATTTT. It specifies CASSRDFNQPQHF.

Concerning this clone itself: Relative to the germline gene, one junction end is altered; a read error may explain this. The V call is TRBV4-2, the J call TRBJ1-4; possible D gene TRBD1, 6 bases. Germline lookup yields CDR1 LGHNA and CDR2 YNFKEQ. This CDR3 is built from 14 residues. CDR3 sequence (DNA): TGTGCCAGCAGTCAAGGACAGTCTAATGAAAAACTGTTTTTT. As protein: CASSQGQSNEKLFF.

The J gene is TRBJ1-5, the V gene TRBV2; TRBD1 agrees at 7 bases. The CDR3 contains 14 residues. Trimming removed 3 bases from V and 4 bases from J; junction bases left unmatched: 3. Looked up from germline, CDR1 is SNHLY and CDR2 is FYNNEI. The CDR3 is CASSDGRGNQPQHF. In DNA form, the CDR3 reads TGTGCCAGCAGTGATGGCAGGGGGAATCAGCCCCAGCATTTT.

The V call is TRBV7-9, the J call TRBJ2-3, with TRBD2 identical over 8 bases. This CDR3 has 13 residues. Germline assignment: CDR1 SEHNR and CDR2 FQNEAQ (reference sequence). The ends lost 11 bases at V and 2 bases at J; junction bases unmatched: 6. CDR3 amino acids: CAGTSGDTDTQYF. The CDR3 nucleotides are TGTGCCGGAACTAGCGGTGACACAGATACGCAGTATTTT.

V is TRBV29-1 and J is TRBJ1-2, with 10 positions matching TRBD1. Germline CDR1 and CDR2: SQVTM and ANQGSEA. V shed 7 bases and J 10 bases; nucleotides not matched to a gene: 9. This CDR3 spans 12 amino acids. As DNA, the CDR3 is TGCAGCGCCCGAGGGGGACAGGGGAACTACACCTTC. Its protein is CSARGGQGNYTF.

The rearrangement links TRBV5-1 to TRBJ2-5, with 14 bases lining up with TRBD2. Germline lookup yields CDR1 SGHRS and CDR2 YFSETQ. This CDR3 is built from 15 residues. The V and J ends lost 7 bases and 1 base, in that order; junction bases with no gene match: 3. This chain's CDR3 is CASGLAGGSQETQYF. The CDR3 DNA follows: TGCGCCAGCGGACTAGCGGGGGGCTCCCAAGAGACCCAGTACTTC. The complete variable domain, with remaining parts taken from reference TRBV5-1 and TRBJ2-5, reads KAGVTQTPRYLIKTRGQQVTLSCSPISGHRSVSWYQQTPGQGLQFLFEYFSETQRNKGNFPGRFSGRQFSNSRSEMNVSTLELGDSALYLCASGLAGGSQETQYFGPGTRLLVL.

The chain joins TRBV7-9 to TRBJ2-7; no reliable D call. Germline V gene data show CDR1 as SEHNR and CDR2 as FQNEAQ (reference sequence). Trimming took off 3 bases at V and 2 bases at J, with 8 bases between the two ends. This CDR3 has 13 residues. The CDR3 nucleotides are TGTGCCAGCAGCTTTCAGACTGCCTACGAGCAGTACTTC. It specifies CASSFQTAYEQYF. Together with reference TRBV7-9 and TRBJ2-7, the CDR3 gives the full variable domain: DTGVSQNPRHKITKRGQNVTFRCDPISEHNRLYWYRQTLGQGPEFLTYFQNEAQLEKSRLLSDRFSAERPKGSFSTLEIQRTEQGDSAMYLCASSFQTAYEQYFGPGTRLTVT.

The V call is TRBV30, the J call TRBJ1-6; TRBD1 agrees at 7 bases. The V segment lost 2 bases and the J segment 9 bases; nucleotides outside the gene matches: 16. The CDR3 is made up of 17 amino acids. The germline V gene encodes CDR1 GTSNPN and CDR2 SVGIG (reference sequence). CDR3: CAWSNRVTGLGSSPLHF. The CDR3 bases are TGTGCCTGGAGTAATAGGGTGACAGGGTTGGGTTCTTCACCCCTCCACTTT.

The chain has TRBV5-6 and TRBJ2-7, with 10 nucleotides matching TRBD1. The CDR3 is 15 amino acids. Trimming cost V 1 base and J 5 bases; bases outside gene matches: 6. Looked up from germline, CDR1 is SGHDT and CDR2 is YYEEEE. The CDR3 is CASSLQGTGVHEQYF. CDR3 nucleotides: TGTGCCAGCAGCTTGCAGGGGACAGGGGTTCACGAGCAGTACTTC.

The chain links TRBV15 to TRBJ1-1, with D uncertain. The ends were cut back, 1 base at V and 2 bases at J, with 11 bases in the middle. Looked up from germline, CDR1 is LNHNV and CDR2 is YYDKDF (reference sequence). This CDR3 has 15 residues. CDR3 residues: CATSRGGRPNTEAFF. CDR3 DNA: TGTGCCACCAGCAGAGGAGGGCGGCCTAACACTGAAGCTTTCTTT. The full variable domain, with the rest looked up from reference TRBV15 and TRBJ1-1, is DAMVIQNPRYQVTQFGKPVTLSCSQTLNHNVMYWYQQKSSQAPKLLFHYYDKDFNNEADTPDNFQSRRPNTSFCFLDIRSPGLGDTAMYLCATSRGGRPNTEAFFGQGTRLTVV.

This sequence joins TRBV2 and TRBJ2-7; 12 bases fit TRBD1. The junction had 6 bases not matched to a gene; V was cut back by 8 bases and J by 4 bases. CDR3 length equals 14 residues. The germline gives CDR1 SNHLY, CDR2 FYNNEI. The CDR3 loop reads CASSGQGATYEQYF. The CDR3 DNA reads TGTGCCAGCTCGGGACAGGGGGCAACTTACGAGCAGTACTTC.

The chain has TRBV19 and TRBJ2-3; 7 bases map to TRBD1. Unmatched junction bases numbered 5, after V lost 3 bases and J lost 2 bases. CDR1 LNHDA and CDR2 SQIVND come from the germline V gene (reference sequence). The CDR3 totals 15 residues. The CDR3 protein is CASSIQTGPTDTQYF. In nucleotides, the CDR3 is TGTGCCAGTAGTATTCAGACAGGGCCCACAGATACGCAGTATTTT.

The rearrangement joins TRBV25-1 to TRBJ2-7; weak D call: TRBD1 (6 bases). The CDR3 covers 17 residues. Trimming pared 4 bases from V and 4 bases from J, leaving 23 bases between. CDR1 MGHDK and CDR2 SYGVNS come from the germline V gene. The CDR3 sequence is CASSGGYEQGSAYEQYF. The CDR3 bases are TGTGCCAGCAGTGGAGGCTACGAACAGGGTTCGGCATACGAGCAGTACTTC.

Comment on this clone: At one end, the junction sequence differs from germline, possibly due to a read error. This chain uses TRBV11-2 with TRBJ1-6; the D is unclear. This CDR3 spans 13 amino acids. The germline V gene encodes CDR1 SGHAT and CDR2 FQNNGV. In DNA form, the CDR3 reads TGTGCCAGCAGCTTATTCTATGATTCACCCCTCCACTTT. Its translation is CASSLFYDSPLHF.

The chain employs TRBV7-9 and TRBJ1-2; 10 nucleotides align to TRBD1. The CDR3 length is 13 residues. V shed 4 bases and J 7 bases; nucleotides not matched to a gene: 3. The germline gives CDR1 SEHNR, CDR2 FQNEAQ (reference sequence). The CDR3 reads CASSYRQGAGYTF. The CDR3 DNA reads as TGTGCCAGCAGCTACCGACAGGGGGCTGGCTACACCTTC.

This rearrangement joins TRBV5-1 to TRBJ1-1, with 8 bases lining up with TRBD1. The CDR3 covers 14 residues. Per germline, CDR1 SGHRS and CDR2 YFSETQ. Trimming took 4 bases from V and 5 from J; bases not matched to a gene: 7. The CDR3 here is CASSRGTGGTEAFF. DNA for the CDR3: TGCGCCAGCAGCAGAGGGACAGGCGGGACTGAAGCTTTCTTT.

V and J are TRBV28 and TRBJ1-3; possible D gene TRBD1, 6 bases. CDR3 length equals 15 residues. Germline CDR1 MDHEN, CDR2 SYDVKM. The germline V and J ends were trimmed by 3 bases and 0 bases, with 9 bases remaining between them. In nucleotides, the CDR3 is TGTGCCAGCAGTTTTACAGGGAGCTCTGGAAACACCATATATTTT. Protein: CASSFTGSSGNTIYF.

The rearrangement uses TRBV19 and TRBJ2-3; TRBD2 might be the D (6 bases). Germline values: CDR1 LNHDA, CDR2 SQIVND (reference sequence). This CDR3 is built from 13 residues. Trimming cost V 7 bases and J 3 bases, with 11 bases left between them. The CDR3 sequence is CASTSERTDTQYF. The CDR3 DNA follows: TGTGCCAGTACTAGCGAGCGGACAGATACGCAGTATTTT.

The rearrangement joins TRBV29-1 to TRBJ2-5; D remains ambiguous. CDR1 SQVTM and CDR2 ANQGSEA come from the germline V gene. CDR3 length equals 12 residues. V lost 5 bases and J lost 5, with 12 bases in between. CDR3 protein: CSVPSDGETQYF. CDR3 DNA: TGCAGCGTTCCCTCAGACGGGGAGACCCAGTACTTC.

The CDR3 here is CASSSGLYYNEQFF. The DNA of the CDR3 is TGTGCCAGCAGTTCGGGACTCTACTACAATGAGCAGTTCTTC. The chain couples TRBV27 to TRBJ2-1; perhaps TRBD2 as D (6 bases). The germline V gene encodes CDR1 MNHEY and CDR2 SMNVEV (reference sequence). The CDR3 covers 14 residues. Trimming cost V 4 bases and J 3 bases, with 10 bases left between them.

The J gene is TRBJ1-5, the V gene TRBV29-1; 9 bases align to TRBD1. From germline, CDR1 is SQVTM and CDR2 ANQGSEA. This CDR3 region has 15 residues. V was clipped by 7 bases and J by 3 bases; unmatched bases: 10. Written as DNA, the CDR3 is TGCAGCGCTAGTTCGGGGACAGGGCTCAATCAGCCCCAGCATTTT. Protein: CSASSGTGLNQPQHF.

About this clone: In the same sample, other DNA sequences code for this CDR3. The chain couples TRBV5-1 to TRBJ1-4; maybe TRBD1 (6 bases). The length of the CDR3 is 16 residues. Trimming removed 4 bases at V and 1 base at J, with 14 bases between. CDR1 and CDR2 from the germline V gene are SGHRS and YFSETQ. CDR3 bases: TGCGCCAGCAGCCTGGGGGGGCTCGGAACTAATGAAAAACTGTTTTTT. Residues: CASSLGGLGTNEKLFF.